These 25 T cell receptor beta chains were all obtained from the same sample, sequenced in a study of monozygotic twins with inflammatory bowel disease. TCRdb processed the 5' RACE reads again and assigns one entry to each CDR3 protein, with no DNA. This table holds some 450,000 distinct CDR3 sequences. Sequenced: blood. These receptors were collected from a human donor with ulcerative colitis or Crohn's disease, or a healthy co-twin of an affected twin (not recorded which).

The chain is built from TRBV30 and TRBJ2-2; the D call of TRBD2 rests on TCRdb alone, since no DNA is present to check it. This CDR3 is built from 17 residues. CDR1 and CDR2 (germline): GTSNPN, SVGIG (reference sequence). CDR3 sequence reads: CAWSGTSGITNTGELFF.

The genes are TRBV27 and TRBJ2-1. CDR3 size: 13 residues. Germline V gives CDR1 MNHEY, CDR2 SMNVEV (reference sequence). The chain's CDR3 is CASAKGSYNEQFF.

J is TRBJ2-5 and V is TRBV28. The CDR3 has 15 amino acids. CDR1 is MDHEN and CDR2 is SYDVKM in the germline V gene. The chain's CDR3 is CASSRGDGIQETQYF.

The rearrangement links TRBV21-1 to TRBJ2-1; the TCRdb D gene call, TRBD2, has no DNA to confirm it. TRBV21-1 is annotated as a pseudogene. The CDR3 loop spans 19 amino acids. CDR3 protein: CASSPRRRYTFLLINEQFF.

This chain connects TRBV7-2 to TRBJ2-4; the TRBD2 assignment by TCRdb is unverifiable without DNA. CDR3 length equals 13 residues. From germline, CDR1 is SGHTA and CDR2 FQGNSA. This CDR3 is CASSLGAGDIQYF.

This chain links TRBV7-2 with TRBJ1-4; TCRdb's D call of TRBD1 is untestable without DNA. This CDR3 region has 15 residues. Germline CDR1 SGHTA, CDR2 FQGNSA. The CDR3 sequence: CASSTPGQGVEKLFF. Full variable domain (outside the CDR3, taken from reference TRBV7-2 and TRBJ1-4): GAGVSQSPSNKVTEKGKDVELRCDPISGHTALYWYRQSLGQGLEFLIYFQGNSAPDKSGLPSDRFSAERTGGSVSTLTIQRTQQEDSAVYLCASSTPGQGVEKLFFGSGTQLSVL.

The chain employs TRBV27 and TRBJ2-5; lacking DNA, the TRBD1 call made by TCRdb goes unchecked. Germline CDR1 MNHEY, CDR2 SMNVEV (reference sequence). The CDR3 loop spans 12 amino acids. Here the CDR3 reads CATRQGSETQYF.

The J gene is TRBJ1-5, the V gene TRBV20-1; with no DNA, the TCRdb D assignment of TRBD1 cannot be verified. The V gene's germline CDR1 is DFQATT and CDR2 SNEGSKA (reference sequence). This CDR3 region has 14 residues. The CDR3 protein is CSARGGQGNQPQHF.

The rearrangement uses TRBV12-3 or TRBV12-4 and TRBJ1-2; the D call of TRBD1 rests on TCRdb alone, since no DNA is present to check it. The CDR3 extends over 15 amino acids. CDR3 region: CASSLRAGGNYGYTF.

The chain uses TRBV4-2 and TRBJ2-1; without DNA, the TCRdb call of TRBD2 cannot be checked. Germline V gene sequence: CDR1 LGHNA, CDR2 YNFKEQ. There are 16 residues in the CDR3. The CDR3 sequence is CASSQALAGGYNEQFF.

The J gene is TRBJ2-1, the V gene TRBV3-1. Looked up from germline, CDR1 is LGHDT and CDR2 is YNNKEL (reference sequence). This CDR3 has 14 amino acids. The CDR3 loop reads CASSQGTLYNEQFF.

The chain has TRBV10-3 and TRBJ1-2. Per germline, CDR1 ENHRY and CDR2 SYGVKD. This CDR3 is 14 amino acids long. The CDR3 is CAISESDRRGGYTF.

J is TRBJ1-1 and V is TRBV7-2. There are 15 residues in the CDR3. The germline gives CDR1 SGHTA, CDR2 FQGNSA. The CDR3: CASSLVTAVNTEAFF.

This sequence joins TRBV7-8 and TRBJ2-1; checking the TCRdb D call of TRBD1 is not possible without DNA. CDR3 length: 16 amino acids. Germline V gene sequence: CDR1 SGHVS, CDR2 FQNEAQ. Here the CDR3 reads CASSQIGEGSYNEQFF.

V and J are TRBV5-1 and TRBJ2-7; the D gene TCRdb calls, TRBD1, cannot be checked with no DNA. This CDR3 is built from 14 residues. CDR1 and CDR2 from the germline V gene are SGHRS and YFSETQ. This CDR3 reads CASSFPGTGYEQYF.

The CDR3 reads CASSYSNRAYEQYF. The rearrangement links TRBV6-2 or TRBV6-3 to TRBJ2-7; the D gene TCRdb calls, TRBD1, cannot be checked with no DNA. There are 14 residues in the CDR3. CDR1 is MNHEY and CDR2 is SVGEGT in the germline V gene.

V is TRBV15 and J is TRBJ2-1; TCRdb proposes TRBD2, but this gene call is untestable without DNA. The CDR3 extends over 18 amino acids. Germline V gene sequence: CDR1 LNHNV, CDR2 YYDKDF (reference sequence). CDR3 loop: CATSRKHPRGASYNEQFF.

The chain joins TRBV12-3 or TRBV12-4 to TRBJ1-1; absent DNA, TCRdb's TRBD1 call cannot be checked. CDR3 size: 13 residues. CDR3 residues: CASSIGQNTEAFF.

The gene calls are TRBV20-1 and TRBJ2-1; TCRdb indicates TRBD1, and absent DNA this call remains unverified. The CDR3 is made up of 18 amino acids. Per germline, CDR1 DFQATT and CDR2 SNEGSKA (reference sequence). This CDR3 reads CSASPFPRGENWGNEQFF.

The chain has TRBV6-5 and TRBJ2-3; without DNA, the TCRdb call of TRBD2 cannot be checked. The CDR3 spans 14 residues. CDR1 is MNHEY and CDR2 is SVGAGI in the germline V gene. CDR3 region: CASRLNRRADTQYF.

The rearrangement links TRBV12-3 or TRBV12-4 to TRBJ1-6; TCRdb gives TRBD1 as the D gene, but with no DNA this cannot be confirmed. The CDR3 runs 15 residues. The CDR3 region is CASSSGTVYNSPLHF.

V is TRBV6-5 and J is TRBJ1-1; TCRdb returns TRBD1, unconfirmable since there is no DNA. The CDR3 has 12 residues. Looked up from germline, CDR1 is MNHEY and CDR2 is SVGAGI. The CDR3: CASRGRGTEAFF.

The chain recombines TRBV5-1 with TRBJ2-3; checking the TCRdb D call of TRBD1 is not possible without DNA. In germline, CDR1 is SGHRS, CDR2 YFSETQ. This CDR3 comprises 16 residues. This CDR3 is CASSEGAFSNTDTQYF.

This rearrangement joins TRBV28 to TRBJ1-5. This CDR3 spans 16 amino acids. Germline V gene data show CDR1 as MDHEN and CDR2 as SYDVKM. The CDR3 region is CASSLYRGRSNQPQHF.

The V and J genes are TRBV5-1 and TRBJ1-3; TCRdb returns TRBD1, unconfirmable since there is no DNA. Germline lookup yields CDR1 SGHRS and CDR2 YFSETQ. The CDR3 length is 15 residues. CDR3: CASSLETGIGNTIYF.